One and the same sample provided the 18 T cell receptor beta chains below, sequenced in a study of blood T cells in healthy people across ages. A J-beta primer mix and a sample-barcoded 5' primer were used in a second PCR of roughly 6 to 12 cycles. Via MiXCR, TCRdb re-called the 5' RACE reads, giving one row per CDR3 protein. This sample has over a million distinct CDR3 sequences, with around 25% found just once. The sample was also reused in another study, on T cells of mothers and their children.

Sequenced input: blood. The receptor set was obtained from a girl aged 2 to 10 in good health.

The chain couples TRBV4-2 to TRBJ1-4; 10 nucleotides line up with TRBD1. V lost 4 bases to trimming and J lost 5 bases; unmatched junction nucleotides: 4. Germline values: CDR1 LGHNA, CDR2 YNFKEQ. The CDR3 is 15 amino acids. The DNA for the CDR3 is TGTGCCAGCAGCCCCGGGGGACAGGGGAATGAAAAACTGTTTTTT. It codes for CASSPGGQGNEKLFF.

J is TRBJ2-3 and V is TRBV28; 10 nucleotides align to TRBD2. Trimming removed 3 bases from V and 0 bases from J; junction bases left unmatched: 6. The CDR3 spans 17 residues. Germline lookup yields CDR1 MDHEN and CDR2 SYDVKM. As DNA, the CDR3 is TGTGCCAGCAGTTTCTCTGGACTAGCGGAGAGCACAGATACGCAGTATTTT. Its protein is CASSFSGLAESTDTQYF.

The genes are TRBV13 and TRBJ2-3; 10 bases are shared with TRBD2. Trimming at V came to 5 bases and at J to 4 bases, leaving 12 bases not matched to a gene. CDR3 length: 17 amino acids. CDR1 PRHDT and CDR2 FYEKMQ come from the germline V gene (reference sequence). The CDR3 spells CASSPEGLAGDPDTQYF. CDR3 in DNA: TGTGCCAGCAGCCCTGAGGGCCTAGCGGGAGACCCAGATACGCAGTATTTT.

This clonotype has only a few counts. The chain has TRBV7-2 and TRBJ1-3, with no clear D. Trimming pared 5 bases from V and 3 bases from J, leaving 17 bases between. Per the germline V gene, CDR1 is SGHTA and CDR2 is FQGNSA. The length of the CDR3 is 16 residues. The CDR3 is CASSTGRGNFGNTIYF. CDR3 DNA sequence: TGTGCCAGCAGCACCGGACGGGGAAATTTTGGAAACACCATATATTTT.

Note on this clonotype: One end of the junction does not line up with germline, which may come from a read error. The chain recombines TRBV7-9 with TRBJ1-2; 10 nucleotides align to TRBD1. The CDR3 is made up of 17 amino acids. The germline V gene encodes CDR1 SEHNR and CDR2 FQNEAQ (reference sequence). The CDR3, as DNA: TGTGCCGGCAGCTCATATCAGAGGGGGACAGGGGCCGATGGCTACACCTTC. Protein: CAGSSYQRGTGADGYTF.

The chain is built from TRBV5-1 and TRBJ2-7, with 7 bases matching TRBD1. The CDR3 spans 17 residues. V trimming: 4 bases; J trimming: 3 bases; junction bases outside the gene matches: 16. Per the germline V gene, CDR1 is SGHRS and CDR2 is YFSETQ. Here the CDR3 reads CASSTNPTGADLYEQYF. The CDR3, as DNA: TGCGCCAGCAGCACTAACCCTACAGGGGCAGACCTCTACGAGCAGTACTTC.

CDR3 sequence: CASSTPTGATEAFF. The CDR3 region has the DNA TGTGCCAGCAGCACCCCGACAGGGGCCACTGAAGCTTTCTTT. The chain employs TRBV7-2 and TRBJ1-1, with TRBD1 identical over 8 bases. With V trimmed by 5 bases and J by 4 bases, 6 bases remained unmatched. This CDR3 spans 14 amino acids. CDR1 and CDR2 from the germline V gene are SGHTA and FQGNSA.

The count of this clonotype is one. The V gene is TRBV7-9, the J gene TRBJ1-1, with 11 bases fitting TRBD1. J gave up 4 bases and V 3 bases, and 4 bases lay outside the gene matches. This CDR3 contains 15 residues. Germline CDR1 and CDR2: SEHNR and FQNEAQ (reference sequence). The CDR3 nucleotides read TGTGCCAGCAGCTTGGGGACAGGGGGTTTCACTGAAGCTTTCTTT. Translated, it gives CASSLGTGGFTEAFF.

V is TRBV7-2 and J is TRBJ2-1; D is unclear. This CDR3 comprises 13 residues. V gave up 1 base and J gave up 8 bases, with 9 bases separating them. CDR1 is SGHTA and CDR2 is FQGNSA in the germline V gene. The CDR3 reads CASSLERTDEQFF. The DNA for the CDR3 is TGTGCCAGCAGCTTAGAACGGACGGATGAGCAGTTCTTC.

This clonotype was counted a few times. CDR3 sequence (DNA): TGTGCCAGCAGCCATGAGTCCACGCAGTATTTT. It codes for CASSHESTQYF. The chain employs TRBV3-1 and TRBJ2-3; D gene uncertain. The CDR3 is 11 amino acids. The V gene lost 3 bases and the J gene lost 9 bases, with 7 bases spanning the gap. Germline CDR1 and CDR2: LGHDT and YNNKEL (reference sequence).

This clonotype has a handful of counts. The chain combines TRBV4-3 with TRBJ2-3; the D gene is possibly TRBD2 (6 bases). CDR3 length: 14 amino acids. The germline V gene has CDR1 LGHNA and CDR2 YSLEER. With 4 bases removed from V and 6 bases from J, the gap between germline ends came to 14 bases. The CDR3 region has the DNA TGCGCCAGCAGCCCAAGACTAGTGTCCGATACGCAGTATTTT. As protein: CASSPRLVSDTQYF.

The chain combines TRBV6-1 with TRBJ2-7; TRBD1 or TRBD2 may be the D gene (6 bases each). The V end was cut by 1 base, the J end by 1 base, with 11 bases between. In germline, CDR1 is MNHNS, CDR2 SASEGT. This CDR3 comprises 15 residues. This CDR3 reads CASSEEEGVSYEQYF. CDR3 bases: TGTGCCAGCAGTGAAGAGGAGGGGGTATCCTACGAGCAGTACTTC.

The J gene is TRBJ2-5, the V gene TRBV7-9; D is unresolved. The V end was cut by 5 bases, the J end by 5 bases, with 18 bases between. This CDR3 spans 15 amino acids. Germline CDR1 SEHNR, CDR2 FQNEAQ (reference sequence). The CDR3 bases are TGTGCCAGCAGCCGCCCGGTCGGAGAGTGGGAGACCCAGTACTTC. Translated: CASSRPVGEWETQYF.

The chain carries TRBV29-1 and TRBJ2-2; unclear D gene. CDR1 SQVTM and CDR2 ANQGSEA come from the germline V gene. Trimming took off 1 base at V and 7 bases at J, with 7 bases between the two ends. This CDR3 has 12 residues. The CDR3, as DNA: TGCAGCGTTGAAGTCTGGAGCGGGGAGCTGTTTTTT. It translates to CSVEVWSGELFF.

The V and J genes are TRBV12-3 or TRBV12-4 and TRBJ1-2, with TRBD1 matching 8 bases. The CDR3 covers 18 residues. V lost 6 bases and J lost 0; bases outside the gene matches: 15. The CDR3 region is CASSLDRDRLGTNYGYTF. The CDR3 DNA sequence: TGTGCCAGCAGCCTAGACAGGGACAGGCTCGGAACTAACTATGGCTACACCTTC.

The chain uses TRBV14 and TRBJ2-2; D is perhaps TRBD1 or TRBD2 (5 bases each). Germline assignment: CDR1 SGHDN and CDR2 FVKESK. This CDR3 has 16 amino acids. V was pared by 1 base and J by 7 bases, with 16 bases between. CDR3 residues: CASSQGPDKGVGELFF. The DNA of the CDR3 is TGTGCCAGCAGCCAAGGACCGGACAAGGGAGTCGGGGAGCTGTTTTTT.

The J gene is TRBJ1-5, the V gene TRBV2; 7 bases line up with TRBD1. Trimming took 4 bases from V and 4 from J; bases not matched to a gene: 7. The CDR3 runs to 15 residues. CDR1 and CDR2 (germline): SNHLY, FYNNEI. CDR3 sequence (DNA): TGTGCCAGCAGTGTGGGACAGTACCAGAATCAGCCCCAGCATTTT. Translating it yields CASSVGQYQNQPQHF.

The V and J genes are TRBV29-1 and TRBJ1-2, with 8 bases lining up with TRBD1. CDR3 length: 16 residues. Looked up from germline, CDR1 is SQVTM and CDR2 is ANQGSEA. V dropped 6 bases and J dropped 3; count of bases not matched to a gene: 15. This CDR3 is CSVVRPDRGKDYGYTF. The CDR3 DNA follows: TGCAGCGTCGTAAGACCCGACAGGGGAAAAGACTATGGCTACACCTTC.